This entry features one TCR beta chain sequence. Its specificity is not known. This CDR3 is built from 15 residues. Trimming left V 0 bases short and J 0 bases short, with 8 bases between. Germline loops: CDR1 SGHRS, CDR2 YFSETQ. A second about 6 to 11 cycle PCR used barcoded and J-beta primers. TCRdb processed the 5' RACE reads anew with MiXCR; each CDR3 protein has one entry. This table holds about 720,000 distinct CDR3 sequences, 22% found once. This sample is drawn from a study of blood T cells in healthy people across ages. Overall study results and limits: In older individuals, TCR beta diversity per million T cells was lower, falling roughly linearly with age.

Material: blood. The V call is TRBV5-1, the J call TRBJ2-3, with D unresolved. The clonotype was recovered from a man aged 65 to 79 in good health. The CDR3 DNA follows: TGCGCCAGCAGCTTGGTCCCGCAAAGCACAGATACGCAGTATTTT. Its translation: CASSLVPQSTDTQYF.